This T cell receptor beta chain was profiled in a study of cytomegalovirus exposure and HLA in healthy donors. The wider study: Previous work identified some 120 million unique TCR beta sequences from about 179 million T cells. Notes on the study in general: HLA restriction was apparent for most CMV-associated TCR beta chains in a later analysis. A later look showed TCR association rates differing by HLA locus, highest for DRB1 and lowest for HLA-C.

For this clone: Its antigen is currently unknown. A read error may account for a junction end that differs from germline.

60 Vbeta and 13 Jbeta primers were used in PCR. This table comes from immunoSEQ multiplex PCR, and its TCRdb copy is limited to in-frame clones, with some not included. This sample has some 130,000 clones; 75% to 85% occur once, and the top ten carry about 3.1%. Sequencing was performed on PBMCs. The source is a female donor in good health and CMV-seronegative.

CDR3 nucleotide sequence: TGTGCCAGCAGCCAAGTAAGCGGGGGGCTCTTC. Its translation: CASSQVSGGLF. The chain uses TRBV4-2 and TRBJ2-1, with 9 bases matching TRBD2. Looked up from germline, CDR1 is LGHNA and CDR2 is YNFKEQ. The CDR3 has 11 residues.